The present T cell receptor beta chain was sequenced within a study of blood T cell repertoires in COVID-19. Background on the study: The samples span acute and convalescent COVID-19 from the United States, Italy and Spain.

The CDR3 is 15 residues long. The method was immunoSEQ multiplex PCR; TCRdb's version includes in-frame clones alone and lacks a portion of them. The sample lists fewer than 450,000 clones; approximately 87% were seen once. The V call is TRBV21-1, the J call TRBJ2-7; the D call TRBD1 from the table was never checked on the DNA. TRBV21-1 is a pseudogene locus. This clonotype was obtained from a woman between 50 and 59 years old with COVID-19, enrolled during active disease. Sequencing input: peripheral blood. The CDR3 here is CASSKVGTLNYEQYF. In DNA, the CDR3 is TGTGCCAGCAGCAAAGTAGGGACACTTAACTACGAGCAGTACTTC.